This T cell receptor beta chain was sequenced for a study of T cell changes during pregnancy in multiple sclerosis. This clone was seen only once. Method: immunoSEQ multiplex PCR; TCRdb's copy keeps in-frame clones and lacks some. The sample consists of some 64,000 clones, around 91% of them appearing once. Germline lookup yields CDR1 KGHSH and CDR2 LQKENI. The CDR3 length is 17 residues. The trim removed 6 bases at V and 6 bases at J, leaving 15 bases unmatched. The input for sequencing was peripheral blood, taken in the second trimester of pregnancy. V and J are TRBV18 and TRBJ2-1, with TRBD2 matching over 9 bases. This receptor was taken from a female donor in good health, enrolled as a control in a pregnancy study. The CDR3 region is CASSPGVAGVFPNEQFF. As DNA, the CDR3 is TGTGCCAGCTCCCCCGGGGTAGCGGGGGTCTTCCCCAATGAGCAGTTCTTC.